The 2 T cell receptor beta chains listed next were all sequenced from one sample in a study of cytomegalovirus exposure and HLA in healthy donors (dated by TCRdb to about 2017). To prepare the library, the immunoSEQ multiplex PCR assay was applied. In its TCRdb copy, this immuneACCESS table keeps in-frame sequences only and misses some clones. Where compared with another copy, unresolved V genes explain less than half of these, and the others have no known cause. This sample comprises hundreds of thousands of clones, around 86% of them detected only once. The leading ten clones occupy over 0.75% of the sample. Specimen: PBMCs. The receptors here all came from a woman between 18 and 30 years old in good health and CMV-seronegative.

The chain couples TRBV15 to TRBJ2-5, with TRBD2 as a possible D gene (6 bases). V was shortened by 1 base and J by 2 bases, with 8 bases between the two germline ends. The length of the CDR3 is 14 residues. CDR1 is LNHNV and CDR2 is YYDKDF in the germline V gene (reference sequence). This CDR3 is CATSRGREQETQYF. Here the CDR3 DNA reads TGTGCCACCAGCAGAGGACGGGAGCAAGAGACCCAGTACTTC.

Only a few counts were recorded for this clone. The CDR3 loop reads CASSQDLGDTGELFF. CDR3 sequence (DNA): TGTGCCAGCAGCCAAGACTTAGGGGACACCGGGGAGCTGTTTTTT. The gene calls are TRBV4-2 and TRBJ2-2, with a weak D call TRBD1 (5 bases). CDR1 and CDR2 (germline): LGHNA, YNFKEQ. V lost 0 bases and J 3 bases, leaving 8 bases between the germline ends. The CDR3 has 15 residues.